This T cell receptor (beta chain) was sequenced in a study of radiotherapy plus CTLA-4 blockade in lung cancer. General study points: Researchers report tumor-derived TCR clones expanding in blood after radiotherapy plus ipilimumab.

Comments on this clone: Its target is unknown.

The CDR3 totals 16 residues. Trimming took 6 bases from V and 0 from J, leaving 12 bases between them. Germline CDR1 SGHVS, CDR2 FNYEAQ. CTLA-4 blockade using ipilimumab, together with focal radiation, was received by patients with chemo-refractory metastatic non-small-cell lung cancer. Produced via immunoSEQ multiplex PCR; TCRdb's table is partial and in-frame only. There are around 56,000 clones in the sample; around 80% occur only once, and about 15% lies in the top ten. The input for sequencing was peripheral blood, taken from a patient treated with radiotherapy plus ipilimumab. This receptor was obtained from a human donor with non-small cell lung cancer who had a complete response to radiotherapy plus ipilimumab. This chain joins TRBV7-6 and TRBJ2-6, with a weak D call TRBD1 (6 bases). CDR3 coding DNA: TGTGCCAGCAGGTCCAGGACAGTCTCTGGGGCCAACGTCCTGACTTTC. Amino acid sequence: CASRSRTVSGANVLTF.